Given below is one T cell receptor (beta chain) in context. Recovered participants had two consecutive negative NP/OP PCR tests, healthcare professional clearance, or symptom resolution. This sample is part of a study of blood T cell repertoires in COVID-19. Study-level information: PBMCs, B-cell-depleted T cells, or T cells provided the cDNA or gDNA that made up the material.

Sequenced by immunoSEQ multiplex PCR; TCRdb stores in-frame clones only, minus some. The top ten clones hold around 1.7% of a sample with about 250,000 clones, approximately 90% of them seen once. The CDR3 length is 17 residues. The ends lost 6 bases at V and 2 bases at J; junction bases unmatched: 15. This TCR was recovered from a man between 40 and 49 years old who had recovered from COVID-19. Sequenced sample: PBMCs or T cells enriched from blood (not recorded which). The rearrangement links TRBV23-1 to TRBJ2-7; 8 bases are shared with TRBD2. TRBV23-1 is an ORF for which the function is uncertain. CDR3 coding DNA: TGCGCCAGCAGAGGCACTAGCGGTGGTAGGTACGCCTACGAGCAGTACTTC. This gives the protein CASRGTSGGRYAYEQYF.